These 32 T cell receptor beta chains originate from one sample sequenced in a study of shared clonotypes between healthy human individuals. The data were produced by immunoSEQ multiplex PCR, yet TCRdb's version contains in-frame clones alone and is incomplete. The repertoire includes hundreds of thousands of clones, around three quarters of them detected once, and under 2% sits in the top ten. Source material: memory CD4+ T cells sorted from blood. Sample subset: CD45RA-negative fraction. The receptor source for this set is a woman aged 25 to 39 in good health.

The chain uses TRBV6-5 and TRBJ2-2, with unresolved D. Trimming cost V 2 bases and J 6 bases, with 13 bases left between them. The CDR3 is 15 residues long. Germline CDR1 MNHEY, CDR2 SVGAGI. Here the CDR3 reads CASSYGQDDAGELFF. The CDR3 nucleotides read TGTGCCAGCAGTTACGGGCAGGATGACGCCGGGGAGCTGTTTTTT.

The CDR3 region is CSAIQGTNTGELFF. The CDR3 region has the DNA TGCAGCGCTATACAGGGCACGAACACCGGGGAGCTGTTTTTT. This chain joins TRBV29-1 and TRBJ2-2; tentatively, D is TRBD1 (6 bases). The CDR3 loop spans 14 amino acids. The V gene's germline CDR1 is SQVTM and CDR2 ANQGSEA. V lost 7 bases and J 0 bases, leaving 12 bases between the germline ends.

Note on this clone: A far larger clone is off by one base, so a read error is likely. This chain uses TRBV11-2 with TRBJ2-7, with D unresolved. This CDR3 is 11 amino acids long. Germline V lookup: CDR1 SGHAT, CDR2 FQNNGV. The V end was cut by 2 bases, the J end by 3 bases, with 2 bases between. CDR3 DNA sequence: TGTGCCAGCAGCTTACTCTACGAGCAGTACTTC. Amino acid sequence: CASSLLYEQYF.

This clone is a singleton in its sample. The chain uses TRBV19 and TRBJ2-3, with D unresolved. Germline lookup yields CDR1 LNHDA and CDR2 SQIVND (reference sequence). This CDR3 contains 13 residues. V was clipped by 2 bases and J by 1 base, with 4 bases between them. CDR3 loop: CASSITGTDTQYF. DNA for the CDR3: TGTGCCAGTAGTATAACGGGCACAGATACGCAGTATTTT.

The chain combines TRBV6-5 with TRBJ2-3; 7 bases match TRBD2. Germline V CDR1 and CDR2: MNHEY, SVGAGI. Trimming at V came to 8 bases and at J to 2 bases, leaving 4 bases not matched to a gene. The CDR3 sequence is 13 residues long. This CDR3 reads CASRGTITDTQYF. CDR3 coding DNA: TGTGCCAGCCGCGGGACTATCACAGATACGCAGTATTTT.

The rearrangement uses TRBV7-9 and TRBJ2-1; D may be TRBD2 (5 bases). The CDR3 consists of 14 residues. The germline gives CDR1 SEHNR, CDR2 FQNEAQ (reference sequence). V gave up 6 bases and J gave up 3 bases, with 12 bases separating them. This CDR3 is CASSYPGSYNEQFF. The DNA for the CDR3 is TGTGCCAGCAGTTACCCTGGGAGCTACAATGAGCAGTTCTTC.

A single count supports this clone. This chain joins TRBV28 and TRBJ1-4; 8 nucleotides align to TRBD1. V shed 4 bases and J 14 bases; nucleotides not matched to a gene: 3. The germline CDR1 and CDR2 sequences are MDHEN and SYDVKM. The CDR3 consists of 11 residues. The CDR3 reads CASSYDRGLFF. As DNA, the CDR3 is TGTGCCAGCAGTTACGACAGGGGTCTGTTTTTT.

The CDR3 nucleotides read TGTGCCATCAGTGAGGAGGGGGGAACTAATGAAAAACTGTTTTTT. Its translation is CAISEEGGTNEKLFF. V gene TRBV10-3 combines with J gene TRBJ1-4, with a possible D match to TRBD1 (6 bases). Trimming shortened V by 2 bases and J by 1 base, and 8 bases separated the two germline ends. This CDR3 contains 15 residues. Germline CDR1 reads ENHRY; CDR2 reads SYGVKD.

Here the CDR3 DNA reads TGTGCCAGCAGCCAAGTATCGGCTTCTGGGGCCAACGTCCTGACTTTC. As protein: CASSQVSASGANVLTF. The chain employs TRBV14 and TRBJ2-6; D is uncertain. The V end lost 1 base, the J end lost 1 base, and 8 bases lay between the germline ends. The CDR3 is 16 amino acids. CDR1 and CDR2 (germline): SGHDN, FVKESK.

The V gene is TRBV6-1, the J gene TRBJ1-4; no clear D gene. The CDR3 spans 13 residues. The germline V gene has CDR1 MNHNS and CDR2 SASEGT. V lost 6 bases and J lost 2, with 7 bases in between. CDR3 loop: CASSRGTNEKLFF. The CDR3, as DNA: TGTGCCAGCAGCCGGGGTACTAATGAAAAACTGTTTTTT.

The chain recombines TRBV7-2 with TRBJ2-2; D is perhaps TRBD1 or TRBD2 (5 bases each). Germline assignment: CDR1 SGHTA and CDR2 FQGNSA. V gave up 3 bases and J gave up 0 bases, with 11 bases separating them. This CDR3 region has 16 residues. The CDR3 spells CASSFEQGANTGELFF. The DNA of the CDR3 is TGTGCCAGCAGCTTCGAGCAGGGAGCGAACACCGGGGAGCTGTTTTTT.

V and J are TRBV7-3 and TRBJ2-1, with 10 bases lining up with TRBD2. CDR3 length: 15 amino acids. V lost 6 bases and J lost 5; bases outside the gene matches: 7. CDR1 and CDR2 from the germline V gene are SGHTA and FQGTGA. The CDR3 bases are TGTGCCAGCAGTCCCAGCGGGAGGGAGGACAATGAGCAGTTCTTC. Protein sequence: CASSPSGREDNEQFF.

The chain is built from TRBV18 and TRBJ1-5; D is undetermined. Germline CDR1 reads KGHSH; CDR2 reads LQKENI. The CDR3 length is 13 residues. V lost 3 bases to trimming and J lost 5 bases, with 8 bases between them. In nucleotides, the CDR3 is TGTGCCAGCTCACCTGTTGCCGATCAGCCCCAGCATTTT. Encoded protein: CASSPVADQPQHF.

V is TRBV28 and J is TRBJ1-2; weak D call: TRBD1 (6 bases). The CDR3 extends over 12 amino acids. V was pared by 6 bases and J by 2 bases, with 7 bases between. The germline gives CDR1 MDHEN, CDR2 SYDVKM. CDR3 loop: CASRTGNYGYTF. For the CDR3, the DNA is TGTGCCAGCAGAACAGGGAACTATGGCTACACCTTC.

V and J are TRBV5-5 and TRBJ2-2; D gene uncertain. The CDR3 is made up of 12 amino acids. Trimming cost V 4 bases and J 7 bases, with 8 bases left between them. The germline CDR1 and CDR2 sequences are SGHKS and YYEKEE (reference sequence). This chain's CDR3 is CASSREVGELFF. The CDR3 DNA reads TGTGCCAGCAGCCGTGAGGTCGGGGAGCTGTTTTTT.

CDR3 in amino acids: CASSDTRSYGYTF. For the CDR3, the DNA is TGCGCCAGCAGTGACACCCGGTCCTATGGCTACACCTTC. The rearrangement links TRBV10-1 to TRBJ1-2; D is undetermined. CDR3 length: 13 residues. The germline V gene has CDR1 WNHNN and CDR2 SYGVQD (reference sequence). V was shortened by 3 bases and J by 4 bases, with 9 bases between the two germline ends.

The V gene is TRBV30, the J gene TRBJ2-1; 9 nucleotides match TRBD2. The CDR3 contains 15 residues. V shed 4 bases and J 5 bases; nucleotides not matched to a gene: 9. Per germline, CDR1 GTSNPN and CDR2 SVGIG (reference sequence). CDR3 region: CAWTDKGLADNEQFF. The CDR3 DNA reads as TGTGCCTGGACCGATAAGGGACTAGCAGACAATGAGCAGTTCTTC.

The rearrangement joins TRBV28 to TRBJ2-1, with D possibly called TRBD1 or TRBD2 (5 bases each). Germline V gene sequence: CDR1 MDHEN, CDR2 SYDVKM. With 7 bases removed from V and 4 bases from J, the gap between germline ends came to 11 bases. The CDR3 contains 13 residues. CDR3 loop: CASTGTAYNEQFF. CDR3 DNA: TGTGCCAGCACCGGGACGGCTTACAATGAGCAGTTCTTC.

This rearrangement joins TRBV18 to TRBJ1-1; D is perhaps TRBD1 (6 bases). The V gene lost 4 bases and the J gene lost 1 base, with 7 bases spanning the gap. CDR3 length: 13 residues. From germline, CDR1 is KGHSH and CDR2 LQKENI. CDR3 amino acids: CASSRQENTEAFF. The CDR3 DNA is TGTGCCAGCTCACGACAGGAGAACACTGAAGCTTTCTTT.

This clone has only one observation. The chain has TRBV6-1 and TRBJ1-1, with D maybe TRBD1 (5 bases). Germline V gene sequence: CDR1 MNHNS, CDR2 SASEGT. CDR3 size: 13 residues. V was clipped by 7 bases and J by 3 bases, with 12 bases between them. CDR3 region: CASTRALDTEAFF. In nucleotides, the CDR3 is TGTGCCAGCACCAGGGCTTTGGACACTGAAGCTTTCTTT.

The chain uses TRBV20-1 and TRBJ2-2, with D perhaps given as TRBD1 or TRBD2 (5 bases each). The CDR3 spans 11 residues. CDR1 is DFQATT, CDR2 SNEGSKA, per germline (reference sequence). The V gene lost 6 bases and the J gene lost 7 bases, with 9 bases spanning the gap. CDR3 DNA sequence: TGCAGTGCGAGGGGAAACGGGGAGCTGTTTTTT. Protein product: CSARGNGELFF.

The chain joins TRBV29-1 to TRBJ2-7, with 7 bases lining up with TRBD1. The CDR3 is made up of 13 amino acids. In germline, CDR1 is SQVTM, CDR2 ANQGSEA. The J segment lost 0 bases and the V segment lost 6 bases, leaving 5 bases of the junction unmatched. This CDR3 reads CSVGAGGSYEQYF. Written as DNA, the CDR3 is TGCAGCGTGGGGGCAGGGGGCTCCTACGAGCAGTACTTC.

The rearrangement uses TRBV29-1 and TRBJ1-2; D unresolved. Germline V gene data show CDR1 as SQVTM and CDR2 as ANQGSEA. Trimming took 7 bases from V and 2 from J, leaving 8 bases between them. The length of the CDR3 is 11 residues. Here the CDR3 DNA reads TGCAGCGCCGAGGAAAACTATGGCTACACCTTC. It translates to CSAEENYGYTF.

This clone was counted a few times. The chain combines TRBV5-6 with TRBJ2-5, with TRBD2 identical over 8 bases. Losses at the gene ends were 1 base for V and 4 bases for J; bases not matched to a gene: 3. From germline, CDR1 is SGHDT and CDR2 YYEEEE. The CDR3 covers 14 residues. CDR3 sequence: CASSLRGGTETQYF. CDR3 DNA: TGTGCCAGCAGCTTGCGCGGGGGGACAGAGACCCAGTACTTC.

For this clone: Other DNA variants within this sample encode the same CDR3. The gene calls are TRBV19 and TRBJ1-1; 8 nucleotides line up with TRBD1. The CDR3 covers 15 residues. Germline CDR1 reads LNHDA; CDR2 reads SQIVND (reference sequence). V shed 3 bases, J shed 2 bases, and the junction held 5 bases outside the gene matches. The CDR3, as DNA: TGTGCCAGTAGTATCACAGGGGGGGCTAACACTGAAGCTTTCTTT. Amino acids: CASSITGGANTEAFF.

Only a few counts were recorded for this clone. This chain joins TRBV18 and TRBJ1-4; a possible D gene is TRBD1 (5 bases). The CDR3 consists of 15 residues. Germline assignment: CDR1 KGHSH and CDR2 LQKENI. V was shortened by 1 base and J by 4 bases, with 10 bases between the two germline ends. The CDR3 spells CASSPQTDFNEKLFF. CDR3 nucleotide sequence: TGTGCCAGCTCACCACAGACAGACTTTAATGAAAAACTGTTTTTT. The full variable domain, its missing parts supplied by reference TRBV18 and TRBJ1-4, is NAGVMQNPRHLVRRRGQEARLRCSPMKGHSHVYWYRQLPEEGLKFMVYLQKENIIDESGMPKERFSAEFPKEGPSILRIQQVVRGDSAAYFCASSPQTDFNEKLFFGSGTQLSVL.

This clone has a handful of counts. The chain recombines TRBV6-6 with TRBJ2-7, with 10 nucleotides matching TRBD1. CDR3 size: 15 residues. J was trimmed by 6 bases and V by 6 bases; bases with no gene match: 11. Germline V gene lookup returns CDR1 MNHNY and CDR2 SVGAGI (reference sequence). The CDR3 spells CASSPRQGAVSEQYF. DNA for the CDR3: TGTGCCAGCAGCCCTAGACAGGGGGCAGTGTCCGAGCAGTACTTC.

The rearrangement uses TRBV19 and TRBJ1-5; D not certain. Germline CDR1 reads LNHDA; CDR2 reads SQIVND (reference sequence). V dropped 5 bases and J dropped 6 bases, with 17 bases sitting between them. The CDR3 runs to 15 residues. The CDR3 loop is CASSYAVIGSQPQHF. The CDR3 DNA reads as TGTGCCAGTAGTTACGCCGTAATCGGAAGTCAGCCCCAGCATTTT.

The chain joins TRBV27 to TRBJ2-3; possibly TRBD1 for D (6 bases). V was clipped by 3 bases and J by 0 bases, with 13 bases between them. Germline values: CDR1 MNHEY, CDR2 SMNVEV (reference sequence). The CDR3 is made up of 16 amino acids. CDR3 in DNA: TGTGCCAGCAGTTTGTTGAAGACAGGTAGCACAGATACGCAGTATTTT. Protein sequence: CASSLLKTGSTDTQYF.

V gene TRBV7-2 combines with J gene TRBJ2-3, with D unresolved. Trimming left V 7 bases short and J 4 bases short, with 18 bases between. Germline V CDR1 and CDR2: SGHTA, FQGNSA. The CDR3 extends over 15 amino acids. The CDR3 spells CASTGSALVADTQYF. The CDR3 DNA reads as TGTGCCAGCACGGGCAGCGCTCTCGTCGCAGATACGCAGTATTTT.

This clone was counted a single time. The CDR3 loop is CASSHRENQPQHF. The CDR3 region has the DNA TGTGCCAGCTCCCACAGAGAGAATCAGCCCCAGCATTTT. The chain is built from TRBV18 and TRBJ1-5; D gene ambiguous. The V gene lost 6 bases and the J gene lost 4 bases, with 10 bases spanning the gap. The CDR3 has 13 residues. Germline V gene lookup returns CDR1 KGHSH and CDR2 LQKENI.

The chain links TRBV2 to TRBJ2-5; 7 positions agree with TRBD2. The CDR3 spans 13 residues. After removal of 6 bases from V and 7 bases from J, the junction contained 8 bases not matched to a gene. CDR1 SNHLY and CDR2 FYNNEI come from the germline V gene. CDR3 protein: CASSAGGGGTQYF. CDR3 coding DNA: TGTGCCAGCAGCGCCGGCGGGGGAGGGACCCAGTACTTC.